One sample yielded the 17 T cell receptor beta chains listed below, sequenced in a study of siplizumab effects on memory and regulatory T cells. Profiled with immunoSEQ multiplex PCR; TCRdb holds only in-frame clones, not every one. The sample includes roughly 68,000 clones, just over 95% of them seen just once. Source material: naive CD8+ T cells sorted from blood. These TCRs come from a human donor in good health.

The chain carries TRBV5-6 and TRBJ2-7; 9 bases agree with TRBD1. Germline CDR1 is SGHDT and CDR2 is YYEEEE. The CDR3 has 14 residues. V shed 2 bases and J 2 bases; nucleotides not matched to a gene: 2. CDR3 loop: CASSFGTGTYEQYF. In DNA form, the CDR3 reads TGTGCCAGCAGCTTCGGGACAGGGACCTACGAGCAGTACTTC.

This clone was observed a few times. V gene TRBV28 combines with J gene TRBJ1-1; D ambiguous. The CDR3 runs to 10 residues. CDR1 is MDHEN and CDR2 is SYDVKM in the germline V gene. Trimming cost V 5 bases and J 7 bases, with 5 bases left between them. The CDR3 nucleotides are TGTGCCAGCAGTGACTTTGAAGCTTTCTTT. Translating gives CASSDFEAFF.

CDR3: CASSFLPGAGTEAFF. CDR3 DNA sequence: TGTGCCAGCAGCTTCCTTCCGGGGGCGGGCACTGAAGCTTTCTTT. This chain links TRBV7-9 with TRBJ1-1; a possible D gene is TRBD1 (6 bases). This CDR3 is 15 amino acids long. CDR1 and CDR2 (germline): SEHNR, FQNEAQ (reference sequence). Between the trimmed V and J ends, which lost 3 bases and 4 bases, there was a span of 15 bases.

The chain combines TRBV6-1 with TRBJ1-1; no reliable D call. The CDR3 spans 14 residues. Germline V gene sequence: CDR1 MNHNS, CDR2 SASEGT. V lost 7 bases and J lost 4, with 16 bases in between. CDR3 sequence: CASILILGGTEAFF. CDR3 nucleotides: TGTGCCAGCATTCTCATCCTCGGAGGCACTGAAGCTTTCTTT.

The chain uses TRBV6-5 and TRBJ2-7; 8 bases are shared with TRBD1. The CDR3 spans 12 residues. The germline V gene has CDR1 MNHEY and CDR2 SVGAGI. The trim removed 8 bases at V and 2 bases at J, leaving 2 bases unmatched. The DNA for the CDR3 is TGTGCCAGCCAACAGGGGGCCTACGAGCAGTACTTC. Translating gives CASQQGAYEQYF.

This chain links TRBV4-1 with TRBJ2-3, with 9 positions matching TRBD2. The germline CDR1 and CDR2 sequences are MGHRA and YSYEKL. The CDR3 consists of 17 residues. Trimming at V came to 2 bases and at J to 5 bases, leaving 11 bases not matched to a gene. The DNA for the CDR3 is TGCGCCAGCAGCCAAAAATTCGTAGCGGGGGTAGTAGATACGCAGTATTTT. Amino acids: CASSQKFVAGVVDTQYF.

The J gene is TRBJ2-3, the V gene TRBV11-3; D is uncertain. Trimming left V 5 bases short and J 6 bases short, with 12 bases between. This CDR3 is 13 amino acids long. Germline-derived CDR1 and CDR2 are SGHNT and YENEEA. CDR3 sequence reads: CASSHSIWDTQYF. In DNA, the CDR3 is TGTGCCAGCAGCCATTCAATTTGGGATACGCAGTATTTT.

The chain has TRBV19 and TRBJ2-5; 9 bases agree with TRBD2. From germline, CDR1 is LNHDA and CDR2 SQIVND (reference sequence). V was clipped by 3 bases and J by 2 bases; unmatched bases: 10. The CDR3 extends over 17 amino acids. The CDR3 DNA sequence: TGTGCCAGTAGTATGGAGGGAGCGGGGGGAGGGCAAGAGACCCAGTACTTC. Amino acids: CASSMEGAGGGQETQYF.

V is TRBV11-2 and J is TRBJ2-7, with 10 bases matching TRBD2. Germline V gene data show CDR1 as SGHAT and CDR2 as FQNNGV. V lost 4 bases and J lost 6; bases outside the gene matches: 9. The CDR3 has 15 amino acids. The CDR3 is CASSWNPSGGAEQYF. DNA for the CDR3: TGTGCCAGCAGCTGGAATCCGAGCGGGGGGGCCGAGCAGTACTTC.

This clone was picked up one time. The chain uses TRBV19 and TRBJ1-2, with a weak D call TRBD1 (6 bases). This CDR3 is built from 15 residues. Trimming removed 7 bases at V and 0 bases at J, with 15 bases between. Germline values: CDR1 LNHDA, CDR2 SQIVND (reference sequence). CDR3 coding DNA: TGTGCCAGTATCGATAAAGGGGGGTCTAACTATGGCTACACCTTC. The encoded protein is CASIDKGGSNYGYTF.

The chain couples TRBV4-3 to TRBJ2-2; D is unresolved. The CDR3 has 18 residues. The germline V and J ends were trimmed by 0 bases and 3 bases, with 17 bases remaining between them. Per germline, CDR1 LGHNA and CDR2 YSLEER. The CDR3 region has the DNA TGCGCCAGCAGCCAAGATCTAGGCAGTTTTGGGTACACCGGGGAGCTGTTTTTT. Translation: CASSQDLGSFGYTGELFF.

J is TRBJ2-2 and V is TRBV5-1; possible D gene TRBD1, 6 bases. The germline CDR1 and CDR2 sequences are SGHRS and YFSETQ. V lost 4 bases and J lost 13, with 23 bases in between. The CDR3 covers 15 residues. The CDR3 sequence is CASSPDTLGGRGLFF. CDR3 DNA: TGCGCCAGCAGCCCTGACACCTTAGGGGGTCGGGGGCTGTTTTTT.

The CDR3 spells CASSPGALIAKNIQYF. The CDR3 DNA is TGCGCCAGCAGCCCAGGGGCCCTAATAGCCAAAAACATTCAGTACTTC. This chain connects TRBV4-1 to TRBJ2-4; TRBD1 might be the D (6 bases). V lost 4 bases and J 0 bases, leaving 13 bases between the germline ends. Germline CDR1 MGHRA, CDR2 YSYEKL. The CDR3 runs 16 residues.

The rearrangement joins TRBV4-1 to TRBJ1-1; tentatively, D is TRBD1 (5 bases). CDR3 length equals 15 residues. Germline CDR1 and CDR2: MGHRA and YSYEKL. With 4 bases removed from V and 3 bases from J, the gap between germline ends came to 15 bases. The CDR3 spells CASSPGGGTDTEAFF. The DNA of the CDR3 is TGCGCCAGCAGCCCCGGTGGGGGGACGGACACTGAAGCTTTCTTT.

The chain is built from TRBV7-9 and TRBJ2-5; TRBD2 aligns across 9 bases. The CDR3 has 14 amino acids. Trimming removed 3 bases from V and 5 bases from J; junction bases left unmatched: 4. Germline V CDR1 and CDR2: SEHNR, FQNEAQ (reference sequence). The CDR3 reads CASSLGSGGETQYF. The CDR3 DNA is TGTGCCAGCAGCTTGGGTAGCGGGGGTGAGACCCAGTACTTC.

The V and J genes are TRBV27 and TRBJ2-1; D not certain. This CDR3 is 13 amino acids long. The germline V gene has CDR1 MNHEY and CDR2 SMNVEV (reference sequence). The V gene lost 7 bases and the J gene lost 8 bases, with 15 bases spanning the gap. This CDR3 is CASNTPRGDEQFF. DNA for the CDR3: TGTGCCAGCAACACCCCGAGAGGAGATGAGCAGTTCTTC.

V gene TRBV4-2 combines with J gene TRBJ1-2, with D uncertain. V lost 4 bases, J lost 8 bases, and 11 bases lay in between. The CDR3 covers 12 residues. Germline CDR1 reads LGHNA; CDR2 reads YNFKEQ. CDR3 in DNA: TGTGCCAGCAGCCTTGGCTCGGAGGGCTACACCTTC. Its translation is CASSLGSEGYTF.